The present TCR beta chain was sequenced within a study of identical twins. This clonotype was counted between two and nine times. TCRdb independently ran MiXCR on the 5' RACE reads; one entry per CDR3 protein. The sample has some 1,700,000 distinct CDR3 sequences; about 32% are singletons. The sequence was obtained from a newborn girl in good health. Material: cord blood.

CDR3 sequence (DNA): TGTGCCAGCAGCCCAATAGACAGGAACACTGAAGCTTTCTTT. It codes for CASSPIDRNTEAFF. The chain carries TRBV4-2 and TRBJ1-1, with TRBD1 as a possible D gene (5 bases). V was pared by 4 bases and J by 1 base, with 10 bases between. Per the germline V gene, CDR1 is LGHNA and CDR2 is YNFKEQ. The CDR3 length is 14 residues.